This T cell receptor beta chain appears in the sequencing data of a study of T cell repertoires in cytomegalovirus infection. Overall study context: Both CMV infection and a matching HLA type were indicated by public TCR beta signatures. General study points: The ex vivo response showed dominance by HLA-C-restricted CMV-specific TCR beta clonotypes. Individuals carrying CMV plus the relevant HLA were identified by cumulative frequency of public TCR beta families.

Concerning this clonotype: Its antigen is not known.

With 2 bases clipped from V and 3 bases from J, the junction kept 5 bases outside the gene matches. CDR3 size: 16 residues. Germline CDR1 reads SQVTM; CDR2 reads ANQGSEA. From the reads, TCRdb called clonotypes with MiXCR, one entry per CDR3 protein. The data show fewer than 300,000 distinct CDR3 sequences, 20% to 30% seen once. This TCR was recovered from a human donor in good health (CMV status not recorded). Some clones in this sample may be carry-over from other donors' samples. The V gene is TRBV29-1, the J gene TRBJ2-2; the match to TRBD2 covers 11 bases. Sequenced sample: PBMCs. The CDR3 DNA follows: TGCAGCGTTGAAAGCCTAGCGGGGGGCGACACCGGGGAGCTGTTTTTT. Translated, it gives CSVESLAGGDTGELFF.